Below, one T cell receptor (beta chain) is given with its context. Its specificity is not known. V lost 8 bases and J lost 2, with 15 bases in between. CDR1 is MGHDK and CDR2 is SYGVNS in the germline V gene. There are 14 residues in the CDR3. This entry comes from a study of shared clonotypes between healthy human individuals. Naivety among CD8 cells was defined by CD45RO negativity and positive CCR7 selection, thereby excluding terminally differentiated effector memory CD45RA+ cells. Study findings and constraints: Although depth was large, rarefaction showed that sequencing of the sorted subsets was incomplete. Sampling involved blood alone; tissue repertoires likely differ.

The protocol was immunoSEQ multiplex PCR, while the TCRdb copy is restricted to in-frame clones and leaves out a portion. The sample has 2 million to 2.5 million clones; about 92% are singletons. The sequenced sample was naive CD8+ T cells from PBMCs. V usage is TRBV25-1 and J usage is TRBJ1-1; a possible D gene is TRBD1 (6 bases). The receptor was derived from a man aged 18-30 years in good health. Some clones in this sample may be carry-over from other donors' samples. CDR3 coding DNA: TGTGCCAGCCGAAAGGGGGGGGGAAACACTGAAGCTTTCTTT. Its translation is CASRKGGGNTEAFF.